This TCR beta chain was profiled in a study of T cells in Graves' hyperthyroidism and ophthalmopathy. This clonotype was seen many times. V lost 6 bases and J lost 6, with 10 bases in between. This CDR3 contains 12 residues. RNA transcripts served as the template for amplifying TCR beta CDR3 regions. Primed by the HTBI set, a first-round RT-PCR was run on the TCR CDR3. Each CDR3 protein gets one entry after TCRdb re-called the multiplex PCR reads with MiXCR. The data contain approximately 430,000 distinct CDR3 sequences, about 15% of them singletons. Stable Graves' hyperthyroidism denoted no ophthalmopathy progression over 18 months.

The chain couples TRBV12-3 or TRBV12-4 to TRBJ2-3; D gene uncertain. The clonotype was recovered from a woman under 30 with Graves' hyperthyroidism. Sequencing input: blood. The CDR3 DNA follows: TGTGCCAGCAGCCTCATCTTGGATACGCAGTATTTT. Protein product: CASSLILDTQYF.